This TCR beta chain was obtained from a study of PD-L1 blockade in urothelial cancer. Study-wide context: Dosed intravenously at 1,200 mg every 3 weeks, atezolizumab was initiated by patients in the mid-2010s. At 3 weeks (second dose) and 6 weeks after starting treatment, blood was analyzed.

CDR3 length equals 16 residues. Germline lookup yields CDR1 SGHAT and CDR2 FQNNGV. Trimming took 3 bases from V and 10 from J; bases not matched to a gene: 13. Clones were read by immunoSEQ multiplex PCR, and TCRdb kept only the in-frame ones, dropping some. The data contain 45,000 to 60,000 clones, more than 75% of them singletons. This sample's time point: peripheral blood 6 weeks after treatment start. The sample consisted of PBMCs, taken around atezolizumab (anti-PD-L1) treatment. This receptor was taken from a man aged 55 to 70 with urothelial cancer. V usage is TRBV11-2 and J usage is TRBJ2-1, with 9 bases fitting TRBD1. The chain's CDR3 is CASSLDGQGSAREQFF. CDR3 nucleotides: TGTGCCAGCAGCTTGGATGGACAGGGGTCGGCACGCGAGCAGTTCTTC. Full variable domain (remainder filled in from reference TRBV11-2 and TRBJ2-1): EAGVAQSPRYKIIEKRQSVAFWCNPISGHATLYWYQQILGQGPKLLIQFQNNGVVDDSQLPKDRFSAERLKGVDSTLKIQPAKLEDSAVYLCASSLDGQGSAREQFFGPGTRLTVL.